The clone carrying this TCR beta chain turned up a few times. No antigen is known for it. This specimen comes from a study of T cell responses to AZD1222 COVID-19 vaccine. Clones were read by immunoSEQ multiplex PCR, and TCRdb kept only the in-frame ones, dropping some. The sample includes 95,000 to 150,000 clones, over 75% of them seen just once. The CDR3 extends over 14 amino acids. J was trimmed by 8 bases and V by 6 bases; bases with no gene match: 7. Germline V gene data show CDR1 as MDHEN and CDR2 as SYDVKM. Study-level findings and limits: Donors, mostly white British, included more females; clonal diversity was possibly underestimated. Spike-specific TCR breadth and depth were elevated following two AZD1222 doses. CD4 TCRs covered the whole spike, strongest at regions 160-218 and 743-854.

This chain uses TRBV28 with TRBJ1-2, with 12 bases fitting TRBD1. The sequence came from an adult in good health. The source was peripheral blood, collected on day 0 of AZD1222 vaccination. In nucleotides, the CDR3 is TGTGCCAGCAGCCGGGGACAGGGGGCTAGGGGCTACACCTTC. Its protein is CASSRGQGARGYTF.